This TCR beta chain was observed in a study of blood T cells in healthy people across ages. This clonotype appeared a few times. The antigen remains unidentified. Its ends do not fully match the called genes, so a read error is possible. The length of the CDR3 is 13 residues. A second PCR, run for roughly 7 to 12 cycles, used a sample-barcoded 5' primer plus a J-beta primer mix. TCRdb fed the 5' RACE reads into MiXCR, producing one record per CDR3 protein. The data contain hundreds of thousands of distinct CDR3 sequences, roughly 56% of them singletons. General study findings and limits: The percentage of naive T cells correlated strongly with TCR beta diversity.

The rearrangement links TRBV12-3 or TRBV12-4 to TRBJ2-5; D perhaps matches TRBD1 (6 bases). The sequencing sample was made of blood. The clonotype originates from a man between 40 and 49 years old in good health. Here the CDR3 DNA reads TGCGCCAGCAGGCGGACAGCCCAAGAGACCCAGTACTTC. It translates to CASRRTAQETQYF.